The sequence of this T cell receptor (beta chain) was determined in a study of blood T cell repertoires in COVID-19. Study as a whole: The United States, Italy and Spain were the sources of the acute and convalescent COVID-19 samples. PBMCs, B-cell-depleted T cells, or T cells were the source of the cDNA or gDNA that made up the material.

Original processing methods: Estimated nucleated cell counts came from reference gene primer amplification. Assay used: immunoSEQ multiplex PCR; TCRdb lists only in-frame clones, some missing. That table is the source of V, J and clone size, and D and trimming were worked out from the DNA. The sample holds hundreds of thousands of clones; 87% are singletons and the top ten take around 2.1%. The sequence came from a man between 18 and 35 years old with active or convalescent COVID-19. The source material was peripheral blood.

CDR3 bases: TGCGCCAGCAGCATTTCTAGCGGGGACTACAATGAGCAGTTCTTC. Translated, it gives CASSISSGDYNEQFF. J is TRBJ2-1 and V is TRBV4-3; 9 bases match TRBD2. The V gene's germline CDR1 is LGHNA and CDR2 YSLEER. The V and J ends lost 5 bases and 3 bases, in that order; junction bases with no gene match: 5. CDR3 length: 15 residues.